The 30 T cell receptor beta chains in this list originate from one sample, sequenced in a study of cytomegalovirus exposure and HLA in healthy donors. Primers for the PCR totalled 60 Vbeta and 13 Jbeta. Here immunoSEQ multiplex PCR was the method, and the copy in TCRdb shows in-frame clones only, minus some. The sample holds 140,000 to 150,000 clones, around 84% seen once. The sequencing input was PBMCs. These receptors were obtained from a middle-aged man in good health and CMV-seropositive.

This clone was detected a few times. V usage is TRBV30 and J usage is TRBJ1-6; the match to TRBD1 covers 9 bases. The CDR3 totals 13 residues. Germline CDR1 GTSNPN, CDR2 SVGIG (reference sequence). The junction had 0 bases not matched to a gene; V was cut back by 0 bases and J by 9 bases. CDR3 amino acids: CAWSVQGASPLHF. DNA for the CDR3: TGTGCCTGGAGTGTACAGGGGGCTTCACCCCTCCACTTT.

V gene TRBV6-5 combines with J gene TRBJ1-5; D is unclear. The germline V and J ends were trimmed by 8 bases and 5 bases, with 10 bases remaining between them. The CDR3 contains 12 residues. CDR1 is MNHEY and CDR2 is SVGAGI in the germline V gene. CDR3 sequence: CASAEGDQPQHF. The CDR3 region has the DNA TGTGCCAGCGCGGAAGGTGATCAGCCCCAGCATTTT.

The chain's CDR3 is CAIRRTQSYEQYF. The DNA for the CDR3 is TGTGCCATCAGGCGCACCCAATCCTACGAGCAGTACTTC. This sequence joins TRBV10-3 and TRBJ2-7; no firm D call. The V gene lost 6 bases and the J gene lost 1 base, with 10 bases spanning the gap. The CDR3 has 13 amino acids. Germline lookup yields CDR1 ENHRY and CDR2 SYGVKD.

The rearrangement joins TRBV29-1 to TRBJ1-1; 8 nucleotides match TRBD1. The CDR3 extends over 12 amino acids. The V and J ends lost 7 bases and 5 bases, in that order; junction bases with no gene match: 6. Germline assignment: CDR1 SQVTM and CDR2 ANQGSEA. In DNA, the CDR3 is TGCAGCGCCGGACAGGGAGGTACTGAAGCTTTCTTT. This encodes CSAGQGGTEAFF.

This rearrangement joins TRBV27 to TRBJ2-2; 7 nucleotides agree with TRBD2. CDR3 size: 19 residues. CDR1 is MNHEY, CDR2 SMNVEV, per germline (reference sequence). Trimming cost V 5 bases and J 5 bases; bases outside gene matches: 20. CDR3 in DNA: TGTGCCAGCAGTCCACGGGGGGTTGCGGGTGAATTGTGGACCGGGGAGCTGTTTTTT. This sequence encodes CASSPRGVAGELWTGELFF.

The chain links TRBV4-3 to TRBJ2-1, with 10 nucleotides matching TRBD1. V trimming: 0 bases; J trimming: 0 bases; junction bases outside the gene matches: 11. The CDR3 runs 20 residues. The germline V gene has CDR1 LGHNA and CDR2 YSLEER. The CDR3 DNA reads TGCGCCAGCAGCCAAGATTTTGGGGACAGGGGTCCCCGCTCCTACAATGAGCAGTTCTTC. This gives the protein CASSQDFGDRGPRSYNEQFF.

Only one count was recorded for this clone. The genes are TRBV18 and TRBJ1-2; TRBD1 agrees at 10 bases. CDR3 length: 22 residues. V gave up 3 bases and J gave up 5 bases; unmatched junction bases: 27. The germline gives CDR1 KGHSH, CDR2 LQKENI. The CDR3 loop reads CASSPKAAIVPGQGPGLYGYTF. The CDR3 DNA follows: TGTGCCAGCTCACCGAAGGCTGCCATTGTCCCGGGACAGGGGCCGGGTCTGTATGGCTACACCTTC.

The chain employs TRBV7-9 and TRBJ2-1, with 12 nucleotides matching TRBD2. J lost 9 bases, V lost 3 bases, and 6 bases had no gene match. The CDR3 loop spans 15 amino acids. The germline gives CDR1 SEHNR, CDR2 FQNEAQ (reference sequence). The CDR3 reads CASSLTSGSGGEQFF. The CDR3 bases are TGTGCCAGCAGCTTGACTAGCGGGAGTGGCGGTGAGCAGTTCTTC.

The chain couples TRBV19 to TRBJ2-7; D gene unclear. Between the trimmed V and J ends, which lost 2 bases and 4 bases, there was a span of 15 bases. CDR1 is LNHDA and CDR2 is SQIVND in the germline V gene (reference sequence). CDR3 size: 15 residues. CDR3 in amino acids: CASSISLQRTYEQYF. The CDR3 DNA reads as TGTGCCAGTAGTATATCCCTCCAGCGAACTTACGAGCAGTACTTC.

The J gene is TRBJ2-1, the V gene TRBV7-2; D call uncertain. Germline values: CDR1 SGHTA, CDR2 FQGNSA. Trimming pared 4 bases from V and 4 bases from J, leaving 17 bases between. The CDR3 sequence is 16 residues long. The CDR3 is CASSSTPNSDYNEQFF. As DNA, the CDR3 is TGTGCCAGCAGCTCCACGCCAAACTCTGATTACAATGAGCAGTTCTTC.

The chain employs TRBV4-3 and TRBJ2-1; 10 bases line up with TRBD2. The CDR3 sequence is 17 residues long. The germline V gene encodes CDR1 LGHNA and CDR2 YSLEER. V lost 0 bases and J lost 2; bases outside the gene matches: 4. As DNA, the CDR3 is TGCGCCAGCAGCCAAGACTCAGCGGGAGGGCCCTACAATGAGCAGTTCTTC. Protein: CASSQDSAGGPYNEQFF.

This clone was observed once. This sequence joins TRBV19 and TRBJ2-7, with TRBD2 identical over 12 bases. The V gene end was trimmed by 9 bases and the J gene end by 0 bases; junction bases not matched to a gene: 6. This CDR3 region has 15 residues. The germline V gene encodes CDR1 LNHDA and CDR2 SQIVND (reference sequence). In DNA form, the CDR3 reads TGTGCCAGCAGCCCGGGACTAGCGGGCTCCTACGAGCAGTACTTC. Its protein product is CASSPGLAGSYEQYF.

The chain recombines TRBV6-5 with TRBJ1-5; 9 bases fit TRBD1. With 4 bases clipped from V and 7 bases from J, the junction kept 8 bases outside the gene matches. The germline gives CDR1 MNHEY, CDR2 SVGAGI. The CDR3 is 15 amino acids. The CDR3 DNA is TGTGCCAGCAGTTCAAAACAGGGGGCCGGGCAGCCCCAGCATTTT. It encodes CASSSKQGAGQPQHF.

The chain couples TRBV19 to TRBJ2-1; D is ambiguous. Germline CDR1 LNHDA, CDR2 SQIVND (reference sequence). V was trimmed by 3 bases and J by 6 bases, leaving 3 bases between them. The CDR3 is made up of 11 amino acids. In DNA form, the CDR3 reads TGTGCCAGTAGTATCGTCAATGAGCAGTTCTTC. Amino acid sequence: CASSIVNEQFF.

The chain couples TRBV2 to TRBJ2-5; TRBD2 agrees at 9 bases. V gave up 3 bases and J gave up 5 bases; unmatched junction bases: 4. Germline assignment: CDR1 SNHLY and CDR2 FYNNEI. The CDR3 has 14 amino acids. In nucleotides, the CDR3 is TGTGCCAGCAGTGAGCGGGAGGGCGGGGAGACCCAGTACTTC. Encoded protein: CASSEREGGETQYF.

This clone came up a few times. V and J are TRBV5-6 and TRBJ1-3; possible D gene TRBD1, 5 bases. CDR3 size: 16 residues. Trimming left V 1 base short and J 0 bases short, with 11 bases between. In germline, CDR1 is SGHDT, CDR2 YYEEEE. This CDR3 is CASSLRQFFSGNTIYF. In DNA form, the CDR3 reads TGTGCCAGCAGCTTGCGACAGTTTTTCTCTGGAAACACCATATATTTT.

The rearrangement joins TRBV27 to TRBJ2-7; 9 nucleotides align to TRBD2. CDR1 is MNHEY, CDR2 SMNVEV, per germline (reference sequence). The CDR3 consists of 16 residues. The junction had 14 bases not matched to a gene; V was cut back by 6 bases and J by 5 bases. CDR3 in amino acids: CASRGSGRHYRDEQYF. The CDR3 coding sequence is TGTGCCAGCAGGGGTAGCGGGAGACACTATCGGGACGAGCAGTACTTC.

In its sample, this clone was seen a few times. The chain carries TRBV27 and TRBJ1-6; D gene uncertain. This CDR3 is 12 amino acids long. V gave up 5 bases and J gave up 6 bases, with 5 bases separating them. CDR1 and CDR2 from the germline V gene are MNHEY and SMNVEV (reference sequence). This chain's CDR3 is CASSQINSPLHF. In DNA form, the CDR3 reads TGTGCCAGCAGTCAAATTAATTCACCCCTCCACTTT.

The genes are TRBV11-3 and TRBJ2-1, with 14 nucleotides matching TRBD2. With 1 base clipped from V and 10 bases from J, the junction kept 3 bases outside the gene matches. Germline CDR1 and CDR2: SGHNT and YENEEA. This CDR3 is 15 amino acids long. This chain's CDR3 is CASSLAGLAGEEQFF. In nucleotides, the CDR3 is TGTGCCAGCAGCTTAGCGGGACTAGCGGGAGAGGAGCAGTTCTTC.

This chain uses TRBV19 with TRBJ1-2; 7 bases fit TRBD1. The CDR3 sequence is 13 residues long. The V segment lost 0 bases and the J segment 8 bases; nucleotides outside the gene matches: 3. Germline V gives CDR1 LNHDA, CDR2 SQIVND (reference sequence). In DNA form, the CDR3 reads TGTGCCAGTAGTATAGACCACAGGGGCGGCTACACCTTC. Amino acids: CASSIDHRGGYTF.

CDR3 in amino acids: CASSQETSGRDEQFF. The CDR3 bases are TGCGCCAGCAGCCAAGAAACTAGCGGGAGGGATGAGCAGTTCTTC. The chain uses TRBV4-1 and TRBJ2-1, with TRBD2 identical over 13 bases. V lost 0 bases to trimming and J lost 8 bases; unmatched junction nucleotides: 1. CDR1 and CDR2 from the germline V gene are MGHRA and YSYEKL. There are 15 residues in the CDR3.

The chain recombines TRBV15 with TRBJ1-3; TRBD1 agrees at 9 bases. This CDR3 comprises 18 residues. Germline loops: CDR1 LNHNV, CDR2 YYDKDF (reference sequence). The V segment lost 0 bases and the J segment 4 bases; nucleotides outside the gene matches: 10. CDR3 protein: CATSRDRPGQGLGNTIYF. The DNA of the CDR3 is TGTGCCACCAGCAGAGATCGCCCGGGACAGGGCTTGGGAAACACCATATATTTT.

J is TRBJ2-1 and V is TRBV5-4; 8 positions agree with TRBD2. This CDR3 region has 16 residues. V lost 1 base to trimming and J lost 2 bases; unmatched junction nucleotides: 5. Germline-derived CDR1 and CDR2 are SGHNT and YYREEE (reference sequence). Here the CDR3 reads CASSLYTSGTYNEQFF. DNA for the CDR3: TGTGCCAGCAGCTTGTATACTAGCGGAACCTACAATGAGCAGTTCTTC.

This clone turned up a few times. This sequence joins TRBV2 and TRBJ1-2, with TRBD1 matching 9 bases. V lost 3 bases and J lost 3; bases outside the gene matches: 11. Germline V gene lookup returns CDR1 SNHLY and CDR2 FYNNEI. The CDR3 has 17 residues. CDR3 sequence reads: CASSDRDRAIKDYGYTF. DNA of the CDR3: TGTGCCAGCAGTGACCGGGACAGGGCGATCAAGGACTATGGCTACACCTTC.

In the case of this clone: One junction end does not reproduce the germline sequence, and a read error may be involved. The J gene is TRBJ2-5, the V gene TRBV18; 11 bases map to TRBD1. CDR3 size: 16 residues. CDR1 and CDR2 from the germline V gene are KGHSH and LQKENI. The DNA for the CDR3 is TGTGCCAGCTCCCCACCGGGACAGGGGGATTCGGGAGAGCAGTACTTC. It codes for CASSPPGQGDSGEQYF.

The rearrangement uses TRBV19 and TRBJ2-5; tentatively, D is TRBD2 (5 bases). Trimming took off 8 bases at V and 2 bases at J, with 12 bases between the two ends. The germline V gene encodes CDR1 LNHDA and CDR2 SQIVND (reference sequence). The CDR3 loop spans 13 amino acids. The CDR3 spells CASGSADQETQYF. CDR3 DNA sequence: TGTGCCAGTGGGTCAGCGGATCAAGAGACCCAGTACTTC.

The V call is TRBV5-1, the J call TRBJ2-3; D is perhaps TRBD2 (6 bases). The CDR3 extends over 14 amino acids. The V end lost 0 bases, the J end lost 1 base, and 6 bases lay between the germline ends. Per germline, CDR1 SGHRS and CDR2 YFSETQ. The CDR3 region has the DNA TGCGCCAGCAGCTTGGAGCGGGGCACAGATACGCAGTATTTT. The encoded protein is CASSLERGTDTQYF. The variable domain in full, completed from reference TRBV5-1 and TRBJ2-3, reads KAGVTQTPRYLIKTRGQQVTLSCSPISGHRSVSWYQQTPGQGLQFLFEYFSETQRNKGNFPGRFSGRQFSNSRSEMNVSTLELGDSALYLCASSLERGTDTQYFGPGTRLTVL.

The chain recombines TRBV6-1 with TRBJ2-7; no reliable D call. The V end lost 4 bases, the J end lost 1 base, and 5 bases lay between the germline ends. Germline V gene data show CDR1 as MNHNS and CDR2 as SASEGT. CDR3 length equals 12 residues. CDR3 protein: CASSVNSYEQYF. CDR3 DNA sequence: TGTGCCAGCAGTGTAAATTCCTACGAGCAGTACTTC.

This clone was seen more than once but under ten times. J is TRBJ1-4 and V is TRBV19; TRBD1 is a possible D gene (6 bases). The CDR3 has 14 residues. The V end was cut by 5 bases, the J end by 8 bases, with 15 bases between. Germline V CDR1 and CDR2: LNHDA, SQIVND (reference sequence). This CDR3 reads CASSLWGGREKLFF. In nucleotides, the CDR3 is TGTGCCAGTAGTCTTTGGGGGGGCCGGGAAAAACTGTTTTTT.

The gene calls are TRBV2 and TRBJ1-2; 7 nucleotides agree with TRBD1. The CDR3 sequence is 15 residues long. V lost 7 bases, J lost 0 bases, and 8 bases stayed unmatched. Germline V lookup: CDR1 SNHLY, CDR2 FYNNEI. Here the CDR3 DNA reads TGTGCCAGCAAGGCCGGGACAGCTTCTAACTATGGCTACACCTTC. Amino acids: CASKAGTASNYGYTF.